The sequence of this T cell receptor (beta chain) was determined in a study of blood T cell repertoires in COVID-19. Across the whole study: Some COVID-19 samples were acute and others convalescent; all came from the United States, Italy and Spain.

V gave up 7 bases and J gave up 2 bases, with 14 bases separating them. Germline loops: CDR1 MNHEY, CDR2 SVGAGI. CDR3 length equals 14 residues. Each participant's cohort was designated according to participant-reported clinical history. Participants in the exposed group had met a COVID-19 case in the 2 weeks before joining the study. In the original analysis: Amplification with reference gene primers provided the estimates of nucleated cell counts. Here immunoSEQ multiplex PCR was the method, and the copy in TCRdb shows in-frame clones only, minus some. That table is the source of V, J and clone size, and D and trimming were worked out from the DNA. The sample gives approximately 250,000 clones, 80% to 90% of which show up once; around 3.1% is in the top ten.

The sample comprised PBMCs or T cells enriched from blood (not recorded which). J is TRBJ1-1 and V is TRBV6-5; D is uncertain. The clonotype was recovered from a woman between 35 and 50 years old who had been exposed to COVID-19. This CDR3 reads CASKYGPGNTEAFF. As DNA, the CDR3 is TGTGCCAGCAAGTATGGGCCAGGAAACACTGAAGCTTTCTTT.